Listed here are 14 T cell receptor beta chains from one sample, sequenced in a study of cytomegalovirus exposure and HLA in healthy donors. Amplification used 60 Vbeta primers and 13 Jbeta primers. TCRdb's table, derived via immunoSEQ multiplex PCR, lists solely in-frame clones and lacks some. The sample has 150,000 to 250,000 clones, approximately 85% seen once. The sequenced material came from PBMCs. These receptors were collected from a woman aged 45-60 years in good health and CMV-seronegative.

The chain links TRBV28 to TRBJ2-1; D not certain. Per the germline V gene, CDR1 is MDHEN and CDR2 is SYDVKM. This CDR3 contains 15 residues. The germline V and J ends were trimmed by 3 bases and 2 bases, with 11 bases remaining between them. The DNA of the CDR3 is TGTGCCAGCAGTTTCAGGCCCTCTACCTACAATGAGCAGTTCTTC. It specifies CASSFRPSTYNEQFF.

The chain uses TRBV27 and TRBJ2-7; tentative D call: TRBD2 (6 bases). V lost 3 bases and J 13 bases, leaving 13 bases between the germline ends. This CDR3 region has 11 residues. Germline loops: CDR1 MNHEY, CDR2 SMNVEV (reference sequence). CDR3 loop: CASSLLGRSYF. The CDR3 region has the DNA TGTGCCAGCAGTTTGTTGGGGAGGTCCTACTTC.

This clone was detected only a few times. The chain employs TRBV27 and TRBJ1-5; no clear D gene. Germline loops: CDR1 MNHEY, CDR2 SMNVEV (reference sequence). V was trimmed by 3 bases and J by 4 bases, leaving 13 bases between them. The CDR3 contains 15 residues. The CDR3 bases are TGTGCCAGCAGTTTTAGGGCACGGGGTAATCAGCCCCAGCATTTT. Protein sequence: CASSFRARGNQPQHF.

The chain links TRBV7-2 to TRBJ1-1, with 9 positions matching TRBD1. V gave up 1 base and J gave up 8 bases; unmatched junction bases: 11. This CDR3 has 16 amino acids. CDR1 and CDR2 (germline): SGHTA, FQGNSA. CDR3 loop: CASSLGEGTGSREAFF. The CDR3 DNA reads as TGTGCCAGCAGCTTAGGGGAGGGGACAGGGTCGCGCGAAGCTTTCTTT.

CDR3 region: CASSRDTRPTGELFF. CDR3 in DNA: TGTGCCAGCAGTCGGGACACCAGACCTACCGGGGAGCTGTTTTTT. The chain combines TRBV6-1 with TRBJ2-2; D perhaps matches TRBD1 (6 bases). Germline CDR1 and CDR2: MNHNS and SASEGT. The CDR3 consists of 15 residues. The ends were cut back, 5 bases at V and 5 bases at J, with 15 bases in the middle.

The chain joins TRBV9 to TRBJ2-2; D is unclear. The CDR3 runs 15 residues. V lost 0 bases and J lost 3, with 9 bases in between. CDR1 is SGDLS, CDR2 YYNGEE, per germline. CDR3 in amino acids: CASSVDVVYTGELFF. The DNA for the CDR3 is TGTGCCAGCAGCGTAGATGTAGTTTACACCGGGGAGCTGTTTTTT.

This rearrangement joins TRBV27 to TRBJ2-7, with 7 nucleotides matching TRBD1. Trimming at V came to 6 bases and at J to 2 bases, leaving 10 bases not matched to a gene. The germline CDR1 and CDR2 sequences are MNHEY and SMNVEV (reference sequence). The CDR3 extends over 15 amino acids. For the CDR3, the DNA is TGTGCCAGCAGGGACCCGACAGGGCCCCCCTACGAGCAGTACTTC. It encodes CASRDPTGPPYEQYF.

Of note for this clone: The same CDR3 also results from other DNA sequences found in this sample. Written as DNA, the CDR3 is TGTGCCAGCAGTTCGGGGGGCGGGGGCAATCAGCCCCAGCATTTT. Translation gives CASSSGGGGNQPQHF. This chain connects TRBV28 to TRBJ1-5, with a possible D match to TRBD1 (6 bases). The CDR3 runs 15 residues. V lost 4 bases and J 2 bases, leaving 12 bases between the germline ends. In germline, CDR1 is MDHEN, CDR2 SYDVKM. The full variable domain, in which reference TRBV28 and TRBJ1-5 provide the parts outside the CDR3, is DVKVTQSSRYLVKRTGEKVFLECVQDMDHENMFWYRQDPGLGLRLIYFSYDVKMKEKGDIPEGYSVSREKKERFSLILESASTNQTSMYLCASSSGGGGNQPQHFGDGTRLSIL.

The CDR3 spells CASEFLDTQYF. For the CDR3, the DNA is TGTGCCAGCGAGTTTTTAGATACGCAGTATTTT. The chain couples TRBV28 to TRBJ2-3; D gene unclear. The CDR3 has 11 amino acids. V lost 8 bases and J lost 5, with 8 bases in between. In germline, CDR1 is MDHEN, CDR2 SYDVKM.

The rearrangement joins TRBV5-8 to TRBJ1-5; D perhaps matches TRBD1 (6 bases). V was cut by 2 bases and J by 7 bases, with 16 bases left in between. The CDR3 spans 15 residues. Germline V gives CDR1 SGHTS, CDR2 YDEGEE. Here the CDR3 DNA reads TGTGCCAGCAGCTTCGGACAGCGAGTTTTACAGCCCCAGCATTTT. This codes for CASSFGQRVLQPQHF.

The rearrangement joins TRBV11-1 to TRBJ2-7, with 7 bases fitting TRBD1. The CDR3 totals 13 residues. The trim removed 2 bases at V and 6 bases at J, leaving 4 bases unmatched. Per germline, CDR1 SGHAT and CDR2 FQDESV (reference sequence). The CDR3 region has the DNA TGTGCCAGCAGCTTAAGACAGGGCTTCGAGCAGTACTTC. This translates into CASSLRQGFEQYF.

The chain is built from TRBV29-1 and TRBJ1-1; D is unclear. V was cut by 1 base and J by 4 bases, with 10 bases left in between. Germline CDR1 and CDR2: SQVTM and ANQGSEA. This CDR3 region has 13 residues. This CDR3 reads CSVEAGLVTEAFF. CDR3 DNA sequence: TGCAGCGTTGAAGCGGGGTTGGTCACTGAAGCTTTCTTT.

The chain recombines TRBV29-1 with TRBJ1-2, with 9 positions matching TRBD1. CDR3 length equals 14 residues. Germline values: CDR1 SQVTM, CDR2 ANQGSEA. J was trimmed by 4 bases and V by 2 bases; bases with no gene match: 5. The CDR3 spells CSVEKDRGVYGYTF. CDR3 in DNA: TGCAGCGTTGAAAAGGACAGGGGCGTCTATGGCTACACCTTC.

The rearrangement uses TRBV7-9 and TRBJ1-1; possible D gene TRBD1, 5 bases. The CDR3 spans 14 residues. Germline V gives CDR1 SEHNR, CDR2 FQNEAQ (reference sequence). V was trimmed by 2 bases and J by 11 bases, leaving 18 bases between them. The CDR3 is CASSLRGRGFEAFF. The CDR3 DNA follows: TGTGCCAGCAGCTTACGAGGTCGGGGGTTTGAGGCTTTCTTT.